The 12 T cell receptor beta chains below were found in one sample sequenced in a study of blood T cell repertoires in COVID-19. Clones were sequenced by immunoSEQ multiplex PCR, and TCRdb holds only the in-frame ones, with some missing. The profile shows some 96,000 clones, roughly 86% of them singletons. Material for sequencing was peripheral blood. These TCRs come from a man in his fifties or sixties with acute or convalescent COVID-19.

The chain carries TRBV7-6 and TRBJ2-4, with a tentative D call TRBD2 (6 bases). In germline, CDR1 is SGHVS, CDR2 FNYEAQ. V lost 5 bases and J 0 bases, leaving 11 bases between the germline ends. This CDR3 contains 15 residues. CDR3 sequence reads: CASSLVGGAKNIQYF. The CDR3 DNA sequence: TGTGCCAGCAGCCTAGTGGGGGGAGCCAAAAACATTCAGTACTTC.

CDR3 in DNA: TGTGCCAGTAGTATAGATCAACGGGGGGCTGTCGGCTACACCTTC. This translates into CASSIDQRGAVGYTF. The J gene is TRBJ1-2, the V gene TRBV19, with D possibly matching TRBD1 (6 bases). V was clipped by 0 bases and J by 8 bases, with 16 bases between them. Germline loops: CDR1 LNHDA, CDR2 SQIVND (reference sequence). CDR3 length equals 15 residues.

The chain joins TRBV5-1 to TRBJ2-1; TRBD2 aligns across 7 bases. From germline, CDR1 is SGHRS and CDR2 YFSETQ. J gave up 0 bases and V 0 bases, and 3 bases lay outside the gene matches. The CDR3 consists of 16 residues. CDR3 in amino acids: CASSLAAGSSYNEQFF. CDR3 nucleotides: TGCGCCAGCAGCTTGGCAGCGGGGAGCTCCTACAATGAGCAGTTCTTC.

This clone was seen only a few times. This chain links TRBV3-1 (or the pseudogene TRBV3-2) with TRBJ1-3; 9 bases fit TRBD1. CDR3 length: 19 residues. V shed 1 base, J shed 1 base, and the junction held 11 bases outside the gene matches. Per germline, CDR1 LGHDT and CDR2 YNNKEL (reference sequence). CDR3 loop: CASSQGLTGGPGSGNTIYF. CDR3 DNA sequence: TGTGCCAGCAGCCAAGGGTTAACAGGGGGCCCGGGATCTGGAAACACCATATATTTT.

V is TRBV3-1 (or the pseudogene TRBV3-2) and J is TRBJ1-2; D might be TRBD1 (6 bases). Deletions cut 4 bases from V and 7 bases from J, with 16 bases between. This CDR3 comprises 14 residues. From germline, CDR1 is LGHDT and CDR2 YNNKEL (reference sequence). Here the CDR3 DNA reads TGTGCCAGCAGCCTAGCAGGGGTTAGCTCTGGCTACACCTTC. This codes for CASSLAGVSSGYTF.

The chain combines TRBV12-5 with TRBJ1-1; a weak D match, TRBD1 (5 bases). V was shortened by 1 base and J by 10 bases, with 22 bases between the two germline ends. Germline CDR1 reads LGHNT; CDR2 reads FRNRAP. The CDR3 loop spans 16 amino acids. The CDR3 is CASGLGTGPGSSGAFF. CDR3 bases: TGTGCTAGTGGTTTGGGAACCGGGCCAGGGTCCTCGGGAGCTTTCTTT.

A few counts support this clone. The V and J genes are TRBV10-1 and TRBJ2-2; 10 nucleotides align to TRBD2. V lost 3 bases, J lost 5 bases, and 6 bases stayed unmatched. Germline CDR1 is WNHNN and CDR2 is SYGVQD (reference sequence). The CDR3 covers 16 residues. The CDR3 DNA sequence: TGCGCCAGCAGTGACGCGGGACTAGCGCCGACCGGGGAGCTGTTTTTT. Encoded protein: CASSDAGLAPTGELFF.

CDR3 in amino acids: CASSKTPVTSNQPQHF. The CDR3 DNA sequence: TGTGCCAGCAGCAAAACTCCCGTTACTAGCAATCAGCCCCAGCATTTT. V usage is TRBV21-1 and J usage is TRBJ1-5. TRBV21-1 is shown as a pseudogene. This CDR3 is 16 amino acids long.

This clone has just a few counts. CDR3 in amino acids: CAWSTGDHPYEQYF. CDR3 nucleotides: TGTGCCTGGTCCACAGGGGACCATCCCTACGAGCAGTACTTC. This rearrangement joins TRBV30 to TRBJ2-7, with TRBD1 identical over 7 bases. Trimming removed 5 bases from V and 2 bases from J; junction bases left unmatched: 9. This CDR3 is built from 14 residues. CDR1 GTSNPN and CDR2 SVGIG come from the germline V gene (reference sequence). The entire variable domain, with the rest obtained from reference TRBV30 and TRBJ2-7, is as follows: SQTIHQWPATLVQPVGSPLSLECTVEGTSNPNLYWYRQAAGRGLQLLFYSVGIGQISSEVPQNLSASRPQDRQFILSSKKLLLSDSGFYLCAWSTGDHPYEQYFGPGTRLTVT.

The CDR3 DNA sequence: TGTGCCAGCAGCCAAGAAGGTGGGGCGGGGAACCTCTACGAGCAGTACTTC. It encodes CASSQEGGAGNLYEQYF. The chain joins TRBV4-2 to TRBJ2-7; the D gene is possibly TRBD2 (6 bases). Trimming shortened V by 0 bases and J by 3 bases, and 18 bases separated the two germline ends. CDR3 length: 17 residues. Per germline, CDR1 LGHNA and CDR2 YNFKEQ.

This chain joins TRBV25-1 and TRBJ1-1, with D tentatively TRBD1 (6 bases). The CDR3 sequence is 13 residues long. Germline values: CDR1 MGHDK, CDR2 SYGVNS. Trimming cost V 6 bases and J 7 bases, with 15 bases left between them. CDR3 in DNA: TGTGCCAGCAGAGCTACAGGGAGTGGTGAAGCTTTCTTT. This translates into CASRATGSGEAFF.

This clone was recorded once. The genes are TRBV7-2 and TRBJ1-6; D might be TRBD1 (6 bases). The V and J ends lost 5 bases and 11 bases respectively, with 13 bases between them. This CDR3 contains 13 residues. CDR1 SGHTA and CDR2 FQGNSA come from the germline V gene. The CDR3 nucleotides read TGTGCCAGCAGCCTAGGGGGGGGGACACCCCTCCACTTT. Its translation is CASSLGGGTPLHF.